This T cell receptor beta chain is from a study of cytomegalovirus exposure and HLA in healthy donors. As for the study in general: Falling in the Caucasian-associated ancestry cluster were 81% of about 400 genotyped donors.

On this clone: Its specificity is unknown.

Trimming stripped 3 bases from V and 6 bases from J, with 12 bases between. The CDR3 loop spans 14 amino acids. Germline V lookup: CDR1 LNHDA, CDR2 SQIVND (reference sequence). Researchers ran the PCR with 60 Vbeta and 13 Jbeta primers. In the study's own analysis: The count from a later analysis was 65 million to 90 million unique TCR beta chains, some 12 million of them shared. Assay used: immunoSEQ multiplex PCR; TCRdb lists only in-frame clones, some missing. The D gene and trimming were derived from the DNA, and the V and J assignments and clone size from that table. The repertoire holds over 65,000 clones, with over 75% as singletons. General study points: Analysis was carried out at a later point, and it linked a missense DCLRE1C variant to TCR beta V- and J-gene trimming. Later analysis showed most CMV-associated TCR beta chains appearing HLA-restricted.

The source is a human donor in good health. The V and J genes are TRBV19 and TRBJ1-5, with D perhaps TRBD1 (5 bases). Sample: PBMCs. The CDR3: CASSMFQQGQPQHF. Here the CDR3 DNA reads TGTGCCAGTAGTATGTTTCAGCAGGGTCAGCCCCAGCATTTT.